A single TCR beta chain is shown here with its context. This sample stems from a study of control samples from healthy donors and cancer patients. Generated by immunoSEQ multiplex PCR, the TCRdb table keeps only in-frame clones and is missing some. The sample has fewer than 90,000 clones; 84% are singletons. With 2 bases clipped from V and 4 bases from J, the junction kept 4 bases outside the gene matches. The CDR3 covers 14 residues. Germline lookup yields CDR1 SQVTM and CDR2 ANQGSEA. Sequencing was performed on blood. The chain is built from TRBV29-1 and TRBJ1-2, with 10 bases that match TRBD1. This receptor was obtained from a man aged 45-65 years in good health. CDR3 DNA sequence: TGCAGCGTTGAAAAGGGACAGGGGTTCTATGGCTACACCTTC. It translates to CSVEKGQGFYGYTF.